The clone carrying this TCR beta chain was seen more than once but under ten times. Its antigen is not identified. The data were obtained in a study of human T cells and chemical hapten exposure. Study-level information: Sensitization used 2% DPC on approximately 2 cm by approximately 2 cm upper inner arm skin. All through the roughly 25-week study, the scalp of each patient received diphenylcyclopropenone doses weekly. Notes on the study in general: There was no change with DPC sensitization in TCRs above 1 in 1000 frequency.

The CDR3 is 16 amino acids. The ends were cut back, 4 bases at V and 4 bases at J, with 19 bases in the middle. Per the germline V gene, CDR1 is LGHNA and CDR2 is YNFKEQ. Time point specified: patch test 3, about 24 weeks after DPC sensitization. Sample treatment: therapeutic diphenylcyclopropenone sensitization with weekly scalp DPC. TCRdb recomputed calls from the RACE reads with MiXCR, one row per CDR3 protein. There are about 160,000 distinct CDR3 sequences in the sample; 25% to 30% occur only once, and 2.1% lies in the top ten. This clonotype originated in a woman aged 18-35 years with alopecia areata. Some clones in this sample may be carry-over from other donors' samples. The chain joins TRBV4-2 to TRBJ2-5; TRBD2 is a possible D gene (7 bases). The sample was whole blood, taken in connection with sensitization to the hapten diphenylcyclopropenone (DPC). This CDR3 reads CASSPPEGGVRETQYF. The DNA for the CDR3 is TGTGCCAGCAGCCCCCCGGAGGGGGGGGTTAGAGAGACCCAGTACTTC.